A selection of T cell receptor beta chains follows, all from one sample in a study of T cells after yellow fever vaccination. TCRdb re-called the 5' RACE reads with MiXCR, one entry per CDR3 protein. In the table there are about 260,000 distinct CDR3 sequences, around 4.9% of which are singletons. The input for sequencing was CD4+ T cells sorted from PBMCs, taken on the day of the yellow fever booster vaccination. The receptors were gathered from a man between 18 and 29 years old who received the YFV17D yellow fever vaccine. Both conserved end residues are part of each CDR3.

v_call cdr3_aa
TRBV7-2 CASSLVGTLGGSYNEQFF
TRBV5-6 CASSFDLDYGYTF
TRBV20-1 CSARDRGRGTQYF
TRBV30 CAWMFVGGPSSPLHF
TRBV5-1 CASSLMTLGREQYF
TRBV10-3 CAIKPGRATDTQYF
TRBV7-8 CASSPRPPDRGTDTQYF
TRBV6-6 CASSYSTGTGGNQPQHF
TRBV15 CATSRDLLAGGRDTQYF
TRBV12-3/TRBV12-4 CASTRTGGSGANVLTF
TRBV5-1 CASSLDGLVSGELFF
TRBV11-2 CASSLVAGGNYGYTF
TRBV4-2 CASSRRVGANTEAFF
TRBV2 CASSDPLWFRTNEKLFF
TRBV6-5 CASSTRENGLAEAFF
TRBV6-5 CASSYWAEVNTEAFF
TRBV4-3 CASSQVADTGYGYTF
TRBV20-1 CSATGGVDTQYF
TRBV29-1 CSVQNDRGAIQYF
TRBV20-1 CSARVPGVQPQHF
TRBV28 CASSGQGAYGYTF
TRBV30 CAWSKVAVISEQYF
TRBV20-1 CSARRQGFMGEQYF
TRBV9 CASSAPGGVSTDTQYF
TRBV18 CASLRRGSGANVLTF
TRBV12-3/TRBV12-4 CASIIRGGLTEAFF
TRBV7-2 CASSSRDEGDTQYF
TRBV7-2 CASTTRANTGELFF
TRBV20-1 CSARTSGGADEQFF
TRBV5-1 CASSGGTAYNEQFF
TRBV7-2 CASSLTLQGVGYTF
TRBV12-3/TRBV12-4 CASTTGVPYNEQFF
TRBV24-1 CATSGGPVYNEQFF
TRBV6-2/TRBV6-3 CASTQAGTKAETQYF
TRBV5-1 CASSLRLAPDTQYF
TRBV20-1 CSAQDDTDTQYF
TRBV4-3 CASSQDPQGRTRTIYF
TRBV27 CASSGWTSGPNTQYF
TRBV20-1 CSVSGFQPQHF
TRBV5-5 CASSLTTGRGDSPLHF
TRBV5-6 CASSSLSQGAGDGYTF
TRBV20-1 CSARIFGGLQETQYF
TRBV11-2 CASSYAPQGRSSYNEQFF
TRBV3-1 CASSFTRGETQYF
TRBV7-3 CASSFVGRAGDGNEQFF
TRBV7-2 CASSLNGLDEKLFF
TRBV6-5 CASRRGASAHSEQYF
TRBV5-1 CASSGLGTDTQYF
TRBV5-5 CASSDYRGRSGNTIYF
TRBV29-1 CSVERGAKETQYF
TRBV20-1 CSASYTNYGYTF
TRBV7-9 CASSLATVGVNGYTF
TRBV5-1 CASSLGQGPGDEQFF